The clone carrying this T cell receptor beta chain was detected many times. This entry belongs to a study of breast tumors, draining lymph nodes, adjacent tissues. V was trimmed by 1 base and J by 4 bases, leaving 17 bases between them. Germline assignment: CDR1 SGHRS and CDR2 YFSETQ. The CDR3 covers 17 residues. Axillary draining lymph nodes of breast cancer patients supplied the node samples. A single record per CDR3 protein comes from TCRdb applying MiXCR to the multiplex PCR reads. Of over 200,000 distinct CDR3 sequences in the sample, under 35% were seen once. The sequence was obtained from a female donor with breast cancer. Some clones in this sample may be carry-over from other donors' samples. The genes are TRBV5-1 and TRBJ1-4; D unresolved. Sequences were obtained from axillary lymph node tissue. The CDR3 sequence is CASSLRQVGRGNEKLFF. CDR3 nucleotide sequence: TGCGCCAGCAGCTTGCGCCAGGTCGGGCGCGGTAATGAAAAACTGTTTTTT.